This TCR beta chain was captured in a study of cytomegalovirus exposure and HLA in healthy donors. General study results and limits: There was a cluster of highly shared sequence variants that was likely a sequencing artifact. Listed as cytomegalovirus-associated were 150 to 200 TCR beta chains. 87-base-pair reads could not separate some V segments, including TRBV6-2 and TRBV6-3. When a later analysis was performed, an Asian-associated ancestry cluster reportedly had fewer N-insertions than the approximately 690-donor mean.

With 60 Vbeta and 13 Jbeta primers, the PCR was carried out. The assay was immunoSEQ multiplex PCR, and TCRdb's table has in-frame clones only and misses some. Of around 130,000 clones listed, about 80% are singletons. Trimming cost V 0 bases and J 6 bases; bases outside gene matches: 12. The CDR3 totals 18 residues. Germline V gene data show CDR1 as LGHNA and CDR2 as YNFKEQ. This clone was counted a single time. The target antigen is unknown. The clonotype was recovered from a woman aged 40 to 49 in good health and CMV-seronegative. Sequencing used PBMCs. The J gene is TRBJ2-2, the V gene TRBV4-2, with 8 bases identical to TRBD2. The CDR3 nucleotides read TGTGCCAGCAGCCAAGATGTGAGGAGCGGGAGAACCGCCGGGGAGCTGTTTTTT. Its protein product is CASSQDVRSGRTAGELFF.